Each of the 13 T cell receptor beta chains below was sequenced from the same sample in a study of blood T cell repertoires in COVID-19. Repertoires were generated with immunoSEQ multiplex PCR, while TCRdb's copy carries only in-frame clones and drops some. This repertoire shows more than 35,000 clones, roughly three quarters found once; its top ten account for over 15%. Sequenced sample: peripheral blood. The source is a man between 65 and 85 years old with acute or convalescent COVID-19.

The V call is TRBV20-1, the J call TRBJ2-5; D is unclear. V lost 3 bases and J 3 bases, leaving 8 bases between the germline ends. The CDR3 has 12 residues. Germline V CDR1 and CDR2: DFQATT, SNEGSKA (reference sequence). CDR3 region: CSASLAKETQYF. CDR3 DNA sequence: TGCAGTGCTAGTTTGGCAAAAGAGACCCAGTACTTC.

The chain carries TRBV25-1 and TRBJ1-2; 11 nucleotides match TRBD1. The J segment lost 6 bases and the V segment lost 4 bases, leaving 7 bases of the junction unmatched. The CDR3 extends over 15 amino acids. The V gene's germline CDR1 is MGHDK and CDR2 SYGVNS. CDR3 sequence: CASSGWTGGFDGYTF. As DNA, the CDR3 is TGTGCCAGCAGTGGATGGACAGGGGGCTTCGATGGCTACACCTTC.

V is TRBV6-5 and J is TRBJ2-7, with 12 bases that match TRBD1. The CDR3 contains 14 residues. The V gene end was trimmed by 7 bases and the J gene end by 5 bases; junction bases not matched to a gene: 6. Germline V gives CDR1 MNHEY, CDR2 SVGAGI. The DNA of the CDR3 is TGTGCCAGCACGGGGACAGGGGGCAAAAACGAGCAGTACTTC. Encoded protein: CASTGTGGKNEQYF.

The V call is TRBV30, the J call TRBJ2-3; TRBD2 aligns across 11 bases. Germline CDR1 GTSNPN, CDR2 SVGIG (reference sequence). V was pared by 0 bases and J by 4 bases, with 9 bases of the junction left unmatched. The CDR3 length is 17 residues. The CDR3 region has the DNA TGTGCCTGGAGTGTACTTCGGACTAGCGGGTGGTCAGATACGCAGTATTTT. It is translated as CAWSVLRTSGWSDTQYF.

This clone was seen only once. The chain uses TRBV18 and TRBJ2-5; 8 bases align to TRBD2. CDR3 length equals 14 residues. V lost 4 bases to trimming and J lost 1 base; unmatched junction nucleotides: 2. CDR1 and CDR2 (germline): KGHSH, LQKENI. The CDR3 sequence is CASSRTSLQETQYF. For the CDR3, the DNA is TGTGCCAGCTCACGGACTAGCCTCCAAGAGACCCAGTACTTC. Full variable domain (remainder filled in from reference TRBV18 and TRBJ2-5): NAGVMQNPRHLVRRRGQEARLRCSPMKGHSHVYWYRQLPEEGLKFMVYLQKENIIDESGMPKERFSAEFPKEGPSILRIQQVVRGDSAAYFCASSRTSLQETQYFGPGTRLLVL.

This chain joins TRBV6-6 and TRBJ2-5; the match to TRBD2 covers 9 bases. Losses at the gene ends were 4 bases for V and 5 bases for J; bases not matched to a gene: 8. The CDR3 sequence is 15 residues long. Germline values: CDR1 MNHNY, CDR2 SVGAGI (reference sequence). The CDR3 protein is CASSWREGSRETQYF. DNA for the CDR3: TGTGCCAGCAGTTGGCGGGAGGGGAGCCGGGAGACCCAGTACTTC.

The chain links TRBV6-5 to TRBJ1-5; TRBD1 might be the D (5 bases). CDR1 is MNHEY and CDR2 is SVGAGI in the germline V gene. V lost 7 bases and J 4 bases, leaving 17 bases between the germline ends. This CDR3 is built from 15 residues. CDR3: CASTPRAETNQPQHF. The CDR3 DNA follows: TGTGCCAGCACCCCCAGGGCCGAAACAAATCAGCCCCAGCATTTT.

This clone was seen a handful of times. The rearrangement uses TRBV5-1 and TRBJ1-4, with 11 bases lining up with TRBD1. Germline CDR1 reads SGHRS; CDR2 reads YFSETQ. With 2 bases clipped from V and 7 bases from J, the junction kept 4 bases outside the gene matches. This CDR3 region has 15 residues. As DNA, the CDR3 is TGCGCCAGCAGCTTAGGACAGGGGGCGGGTGAAAAACTGTTTTTT. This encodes CASSLGQGAGEKLFF. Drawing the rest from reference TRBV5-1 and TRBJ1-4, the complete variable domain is KAGVTQTPRYLIKTRGQQVTLSCSPISGHRSVSWYQQTPGQGLQFLFEYFSETQRNKGNFPGRFSGRQFSNSRSEMNVSTLELGDSALYLCASSLGQGAGEKLFFGSGTQLSVL.

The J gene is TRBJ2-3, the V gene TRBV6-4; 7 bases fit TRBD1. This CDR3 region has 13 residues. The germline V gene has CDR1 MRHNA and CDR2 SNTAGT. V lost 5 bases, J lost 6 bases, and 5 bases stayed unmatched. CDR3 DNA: TGTGCCAGCAGTCTTAACAGGGGCGATACGCAGTATTTT. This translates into CASSLNRGDTQYF.

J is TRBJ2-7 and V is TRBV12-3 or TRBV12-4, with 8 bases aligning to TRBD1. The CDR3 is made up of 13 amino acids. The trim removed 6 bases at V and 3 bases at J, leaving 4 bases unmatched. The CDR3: CASRLGQGYEQYF. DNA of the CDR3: TGTGCCAGCAGGCTTGGACAGGGCTACGAGCAGTACTTC.

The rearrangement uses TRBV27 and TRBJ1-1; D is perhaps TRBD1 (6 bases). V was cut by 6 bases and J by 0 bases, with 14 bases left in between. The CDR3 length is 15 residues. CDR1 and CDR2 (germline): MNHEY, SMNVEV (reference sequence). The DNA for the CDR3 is TGTGCCAGCAGCTTACAGGGCCCCATGAACACTGAAGCTTTCTTT. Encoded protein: CASSLQGPMNTEAFF.

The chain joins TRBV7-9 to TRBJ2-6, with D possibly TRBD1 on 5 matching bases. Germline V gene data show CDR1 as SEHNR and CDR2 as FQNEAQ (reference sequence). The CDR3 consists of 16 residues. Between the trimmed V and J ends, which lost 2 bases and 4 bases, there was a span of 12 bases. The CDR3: CASSLPLTAGANVLTF. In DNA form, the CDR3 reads TGTGCCAGCAGCTTACCCCTGACAGCCGGGGCCAACGTCCTGACTTTC.

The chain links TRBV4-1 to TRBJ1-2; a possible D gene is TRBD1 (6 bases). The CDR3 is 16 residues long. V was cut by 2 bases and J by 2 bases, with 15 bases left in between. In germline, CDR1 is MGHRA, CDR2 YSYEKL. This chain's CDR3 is CASSQTLQGTNYGYTF. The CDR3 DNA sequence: TGCGCCAGCAGCCAAACTCTACAGGGAACCAACTATGGCTACACCTTC.